A single sample is the source of the 3 T cell receptor beta chains below, sequenced in a study of OX40 agonist ivuxolimab in advanced cancers. Data came from immunoSEQ multiplex PCR; TCRdb stores just in-frame clones and leaves some out. This sample has more than 35,000 clones, with about 88% found just once. Here the sequenced sample was CD4+ or CD8+ T cells sorted from blood, taken in a trial of the OX40 agonist ivuxolimab. These receptors were collected from an adult with an advanced solid tumor such as melanoma, head and neck, liver or kidney cancer.

The chain joins TRBV7-9 to TRBJ2-7, with 11 positions matching TRBD1. The CDR3 totals 18 residues. Germline V gene sequence: CDR1 SEHNR, CDR2 FQNEAQ (reference sequence). Trimming took 3 bases from V and 1 from J; bases not matched to a gene: 11. This CDR3 reads CASSLIISRDRGSYEQYF. The CDR3 DNA is TGTGCCAGCAGCTTGATAATATCCCGGGACAGGGGGTCCTACGAGCAGTACTTC.

The rearrangement joins TRBV2 to TRBJ2-3; 13 bases map to TRBD2. After removal of 9 bases from V and 1 base from J, the junction contained 7 bases not matched to a gene. The CDR3 is 16 residues long. Per germline, CDR1 SNHLY and CDR2 FYNNEI. In nucleotides, the CDR3 is TGTGCCAGTCGAACCGGGACTAGCGGGGGCACAGATACGCAGTATTTT. Amino acid sequence: CASRTGTSGGTDTQYF.

This clone was seen more than once but under ten times. The V and J genes are TRBV6-6 and TRBJ2-2; the match to TRBD1 covers 7 bases. This CDR3 has 12 amino acids. Germline V gene data show CDR1 as MNHNY and CDR2 as SVGAGI (reference sequence). The junction had 2 bases not matched to a gene; V was cut back by 2 bases and J by 11 bases. In nucleotides, the CDR3 is TGTGCCAGCAGTTACGGACAGGTCGAGCTGTTTTTT. It codes for CASSYGQVELFF.